The 22 T cell receptor beta chains presented below share a single source sample, sequenced in a study of siplizumab effects on memory and regulatory T cells. The data were produced by immunoSEQ multiplex PCR, yet TCRdb's version contains in-frame clones alone and is incomplete. The sample includes about 82,000 clones, around 90% of them seen just once. What was sequenced was Tregs sorted from blood. The receptors originated from a human donor in good health.

This chain joins TRBV6-1 and TRBJ1-5; 10 nucleotides agree with TRBD1. Trimming removed 5 bases from V and 6 bases from J; junction bases left unmatched: 1. The CDR3 has 13 residues. Germline CDR1 is MNHNS and CDR2 is SASEGT. For the CDR3, the DNA is TGTGCCAGCAGTTGGGACAGGGGTCAGCCCCAGCATTTT. This gives the protein CASSWDRGQPQHF.

The chain joins TRBV19 to TRBJ2-2; D might be TRBD1 (5 bases). This CDR3 comprises 14 residues. From germline, CDR1 is LNHDA and CDR2 SQIVND (reference sequence). V was shortened by 6 bases and J by 2 bases, with 10 bases between the two germline ends. CDR3 protein: CASSIQGNTGELFF. The CDR3 region has the DNA TGTGCCAGTAGCATCCAGGGAAACACCGGGGAGCTGTTTTTT.

In its sample, this clone was seen a few times. This chain connects TRBV7-3 to TRBJ2-6; 11 nucleotides align to TRBD1. This CDR3 is built from 18 residues. J lost 3 bases, V lost 2 bases, and 6 bases had no gene match. Germline CDR1 is SGHTA and CDR2 is FQGTGA. The CDR3 sequence: CASSLWGTGGRGANVLTF. Here the CDR3 DNA reads TGTGCCAGCAGCTTATGGGGGACAGGGGGACGTGGGGCCAACGTCCTGACTTTC.

The chain is built from TRBV18 and TRBJ1-2; D uncertain. Germline lookup yields CDR1 KGHSH and CDR2 LQKENI. V dropped 1 base and J dropped 3 bases, with 6 bases sitting between them. The CDR3 is 13 amino acids. CDR3 sequence reads: CASSPRVDYGYTF. The DNA for the CDR3 is TGTGCCAGCTCACCACGGGTTGACTATGGCTACACCTTC.

This clone was recorded only once. One junction end does not reproduce the germline sequence, and a read error may be involved. The gene calls are TRBV13 and TRBJ1-1; 12 nucleotides line up with TRBD1. This CDR3 is built from 15 residues. The germline V gene encodes CDR1 PRHDT and CDR2 FYEKMQ (reference sequence). CDR3 sequence (DNA): TGTGCCAGCAGCCCACCGACCGGGACAGGGGGCAAAGAGGGCTTT. Translated: CASSPPTGTGGKEGF. Looking up the rest from reference TRBV13 and TRBJ1-1 gives the full variable domain: AAGVIQSPRHLIKEKRETATLKCYPIPRHDTVYWYQQGPGQDPQFLISFYEKMQSDKGSIPDRFSAQQFSDYHSELNMSSLELGDSALYFCASSPPTGTGGKEGFGQGTRLTVV.

J is TRBJ1-5 and V is TRBV4-1, with D possibly being TRBD1 (6 bases). CDR3 size: 16 residues. Trimming pared 4 bases from V and 4 bases from J, leaving 17 bases between. Germline CDR1 is MGHRA and CDR2 is YSYEKL. The CDR3 loop reads CASSPTAGQHNQPQHF. CDR3 sequence (DNA): TGCGCCAGCAGCCCAACCGCAGGACAGCATAATCAGCCCCAGCATTTT.

This clone was seen only once. The V and J genes are TRBV28 and TRBJ2-7, with D possibly matching TRBD1 (5 bases). Per the germline V gene, CDR1 is MDHEN and CDR2 is SYDVKM. V lost 6 bases and J lost 2, with 14 bases in between. This CDR3 has 14 residues. In nucleotides, the CDR3 is TGTGCCAGCAGAATTAGGGGTGAAACCTACGAGCAGTACTTC. Translating gives CASRIRGETYEQYF.

J is TRBJ1-1 and V is TRBV5-1; D is unclear. The V and J ends lost 0 bases and 0 bases respectively, with 9 bases between them. Germline assignment: CDR1 SGHRS and CDR2 YFSETQ. The CDR3 sequence is 15 residues long. The CDR3 spells CASSLVSTMNTEAFF. CDR3 nucleotides: TGCGCCAGCAGCTTGGTAAGCACCATGAACACTGAAGCTTTCTTT.

The chain uses TRBV19 and TRBJ2-2; the D gene is possibly TRBD1 (7 bases). Germline V gene lookup returns CDR1 LNHDA and CDR2 SQIVND (reference sequence). This CDR3 region has 15 residues. Trimming took off 10 bases at V and 7 bases at J, with 22 bases between the two ends. The chain's CDR3 is CATSPGGGRIGELFF. CDR3 DNA: TGTGCCACGAGCCCAGGGGGTGGGAGGATCGGGGAGCTGTTTTTT.

The J gene is TRBJ1-1, the V gene TRBV7-2; tentatively, D is TRBD1 (6 bases). This CDR3 has 15 residues. Germline CDR1 SGHTA, CDR2 FQGNSA. Trimming removed 1 base from V and 5 bases from J, with 14 bases in between. The chain's CDR3 is CASSLGWGLQTEAFF. In DNA, the CDR3 is TGTGCCAGCAGCTTAGGGTGGGGGCTTCAAACTGAAGCTTTCTTT.

The chain has TRBV11-2 and TRBJ1-6; TRBD1 matches 7 bases. The CDR3 is 15 residues long. Germline V CDR1 and CDR2: SGHAT, FQNNGV. Unmatched junction bases numbered 12, after V lost 7 bases and J lost 9 bases. Written as DNA, the CDR3 is TGTGCCAGCACAACCCCTTCGCAGGGGGGTTCACCCCTCCACTTT. Translated, it gives CASTTPSQGGSPLHF. Full variable domain (remainder filled in from reference TRBV11-2 and TRBJ1-6): EAGVAQSPRYKIIEKRQSVAFWCNPISGHATLYWYQQILGQGPKLLIQFQNNGVVDDSQLPKDRFSAERLKGVDSTLKIQPAKLEDSAVYLCASTTPSQGGSPLHFGNGTRLTVT.

This clone appeared once. The rearrangement joins TRBV27 to TRBJ2-3, with 9 bases aligning to TRBD2. The germline V gene encodes CDR1 MNHEY and CDR2 SMNVEV (reference sequence). With V trimmed by 2 bases and J by 6 bases, 0 bases remained unmatched. The CDR3 extends over 13 amino acids. The CDR3 DNA is TGTGCCAGCAGTTTAGCGGGGGGGGATACGCAGTATTTT. It yields the protein CASSLAGGDTQYF.

The chain is built from TRBV7-2 and TRBJ2-2; D might be TRBD1 or TRBD2, each matching 5 bases. V was pared by 5 bases and J by 4 bases, with 20 bases between. This CDR3 contains 17 residues. The V gene's germline CDR1 is SGHTA and CDR2 FQGNSA. Written as DNA, the CDR3 is TGTGCCAGCAGCCCCCACCCCCCGGGGCGACCCACCGGGGAGCTGTTTTTT. Protein product: CASSPHPPGRPTGELFF.

The V and J genes are TRBV5-6 and TRBJ1-3; D ambiguous. Looked up from germline, CDR1 is SGHDT and CDR2 is YYEEEE. V was cut by 0 bases and J by 0 bases, with 7 bases left in between. This CDR3 region has 15 residues. The CDR3 loop is CASSLGRNSGNTIYF. For the CDR3, the DNA is TGTGCCAGCAGCTTGGGACGGAACTCTGGAAACACCATATATTTT.

This rearrangement joins TRBV19 to TRBJ2-6; D ambiguous. CDR3 size: 17 residues. Trimming took 2 bases from V and 0 from J, leaving 11 bases between them. Germline CDR1 LNHDA, CDR2 SQIVND (reference sequence). The CDR3, as DNA: TGTGCCAGTAGTATAACGGCCTCCAGCTCTGGGGCCAACGTCCTGACTTTC. Protein: CASSITASSSGANVLTF. The variable domain in full, completed from reference TRBV19 and TRBJ2-6, reads DGGITQSPKYLFRKEGQNVTLSCEQNLNHDAMYWYRQDPGQGLRLIYYSQIVNDFQKGDIAEGYSVSREKKESFPLTVTSAQKNPTAFYLCASSITASSSGANVLTFGAGSRLTVL.

The CDR3 spells CASGQRAGELFF. For the CDR3, the DNA is TGTGCTAGTGGGCAGAGAGCCGGGGAGCTGTTTTTT. The chain uses TRBV12-5 and TRBJ2-2; the D is unclear. The CDR3 contains 12 residues. Germline V gives CDR1 LGHNT, CDR2 FRNRAP. The ends were cut back, 6 bases at V and 6 bases at J, with 8 bases in the middle.

The CDR3 reads CASSDGGFGANVLTF. The CDR3 DNA follows: TGTGCCAGCAGTGACGGAGGGTTCGGGGCCAACGTCCTGACTTTC. The rearrangement links TRBV25-1 to TRBJ2-6, with D maybe TRBD2 (6 bases). The length of the CDR3 is 15 residues. Deletions cut 3 bases from V and 4 bases from J, with 10 bases between. Germline lookup yields CDR1 MGHDK and CDR2 SYGVNS.

CDR3 in DNA: TGTGCCAGCAGCCCCCTGGGGGCTGGCTACGAGCAGTACTTC. This encodes CASSPLGAGYEQYF. This chain connects TRBV6-5 to TRBJ2-7; D may be TRBD1 (6 bases). Trimming removed 6 bases at V and 3 bases at J, with 15 bases between. Looked up from germline, CDR1 is MNHEY and CDR2 is SVGAGI. This CDR3 has 14 amino acids.

The genes are TRBV15 and TRBJ2-3; D gene uncertain. The CDR3 length is 15 residues. The germline gives CDR1 LNHNV, CDR2 YYDKDF (reference sequence). V dropped 2 bases and J dropped 4 bases, with 13 bases sitting between them. The CDR3 spells CATSRLGRAADTQYF. CDR3 DNA: TGTGCCACCAGCAGATTGGGTAGGGCGGCAGATACGCAGTATTTT. Combining the CDR3 with reference TRBV15 and TRBJ2-3 gives the whole variable domain DAMVIQNPRYQVTQFGKPVTLSCSQTLNHNVMYWYQQKSSQAPKLLFHYYDKDFNNEADTPDNFQSRRPNTSFCFLDIRSPGLGDTAMYLCATSRLGRAADTQYFGPGTRLTVL.

V and J are TRBV20-1 and TRBJ1-2; D gene uncertain. The germline V and J ends were trimmed by 6 bases and 4 bases, with 9 bases remaining between them. CDR1 and CDR2 from the germline V gene are DFQATT and SNEGSKA (reference sequence). CDR3 length equals 11 residues. This CDR3 reads CSARTGYGYTF. CDR3 DNA: TGCAGTGCCAGGACGGGCTATGGCTACACCTTC.

V and J are TRBV5-4 and TRBJ1-1; D not resolved. The CDR3 consists of 14 residues. Trimming cost V 4 bases and J 1 base, with 11 bases left between them. CDR1 is SGHNT and CDR2 is YYREEE in the germline V gene (reference sequence). The CDR3 region has the DNA TGTGCCAGCAGCCCCCCGGGCAGGAACACTGAAGCTTTCTTT. As protein: CASSPPGRNTEAFF. Supplemented by reference TRBV5-4 and TRBJ1-1, the full variable domain reads ETGVTQSPTHLIKTRGQQVTLRCSSQSGHNTVSWYQQALGQGPQFIFQYYREEENGRGNFPPRFSGLQFPNYSSELNVNALELDDSALYLCASSPPGRNTEAFFGQGTRLTVV.

The gene calls are TRBV6-5 and TRBJ1-2; D gene ambiguous. V shed 4 bases and J shed 5 bases, with 17 bases lying between them. The CDR3 covers 15 residues. CDR1 is MNHEY, CDR2 SVGAGI, per germline. The DNA of the CDR3 is TGTGCCAGCAGTTTCGCCGGGTCGGGAGTTTATGGCTACACCTTC. Translation gives CASSFAGSGVYGYTF.